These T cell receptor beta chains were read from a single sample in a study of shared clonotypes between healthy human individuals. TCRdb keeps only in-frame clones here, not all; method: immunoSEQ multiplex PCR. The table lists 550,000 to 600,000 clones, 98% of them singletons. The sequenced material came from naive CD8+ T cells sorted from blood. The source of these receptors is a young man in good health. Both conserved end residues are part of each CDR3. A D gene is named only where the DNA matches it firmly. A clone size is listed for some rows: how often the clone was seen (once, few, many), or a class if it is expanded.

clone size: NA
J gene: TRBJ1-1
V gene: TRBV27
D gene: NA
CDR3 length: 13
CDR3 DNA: TGTGCCAGCAGTTTATATGAGGGAAGAGAAGCTTTCTTT
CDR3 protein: CASSLYEGREAFF

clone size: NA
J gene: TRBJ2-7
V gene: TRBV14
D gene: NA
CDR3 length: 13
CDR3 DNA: TGTGCCAGCAGCCAAGTGATGGGCTACGAGCAGTACTTC
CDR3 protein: CASSQVMGYEQYF

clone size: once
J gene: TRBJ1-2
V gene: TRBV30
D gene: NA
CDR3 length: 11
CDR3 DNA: TGTGCCTGGGTTAGCAACTATGGCTACACCTTC
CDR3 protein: CAWVSNYGYTF

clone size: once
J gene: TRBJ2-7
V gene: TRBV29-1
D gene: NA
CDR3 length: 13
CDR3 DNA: TGCAGCGCCGTATCTGGGGAGGTCTACGAGCAGTACTTC
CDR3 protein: CSAVSGEVYEQYF

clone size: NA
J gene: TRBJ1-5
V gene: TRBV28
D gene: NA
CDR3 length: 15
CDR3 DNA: TGTGCCAGCAGTTTAGAAGGGACTCGTAATCAGCCCCAGCATTTT
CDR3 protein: CASSLEGTRNQPQHF

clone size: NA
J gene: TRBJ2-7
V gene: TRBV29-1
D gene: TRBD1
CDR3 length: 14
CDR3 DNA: TGCAGCGTTGAAGAGGGGACAGGGGCCTACGAGCAGTACTTC
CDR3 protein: CSVEEGTGAYEQYF

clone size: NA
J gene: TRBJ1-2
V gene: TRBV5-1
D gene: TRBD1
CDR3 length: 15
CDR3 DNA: TGCGCCAGCAGCTTGGCTATTACAGGGGGCGATGGCTACACCTTC
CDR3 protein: CASSLAITGGDGYTF

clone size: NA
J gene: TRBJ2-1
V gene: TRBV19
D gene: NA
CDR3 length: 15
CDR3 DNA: TGTGCCAGTAGTATAGATCGCGGTTTAAGGGATGAGCAGTTCTTC
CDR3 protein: CASSIDRGLRDEQFF

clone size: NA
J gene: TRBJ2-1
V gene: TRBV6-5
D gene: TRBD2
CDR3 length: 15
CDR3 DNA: TGTGCCAGCAGTTCGGAGCGGGGCGGGAAAAATGAGCAGTTCTTC
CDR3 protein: CASSSERGGKNEQFF

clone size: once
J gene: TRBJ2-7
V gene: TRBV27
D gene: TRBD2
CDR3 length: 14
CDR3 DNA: TGTGCCAGCACCAGGGCTAGCGGGAGCTACGAGCAGTACTTC
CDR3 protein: CASTRASGSYEQYF

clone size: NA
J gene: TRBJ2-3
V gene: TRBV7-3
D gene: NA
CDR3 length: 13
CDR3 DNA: TGTGCCAGCAGCGGATCAGGAACAGATACGCAGTATTTT
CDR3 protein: CASSGSGTDTQYF

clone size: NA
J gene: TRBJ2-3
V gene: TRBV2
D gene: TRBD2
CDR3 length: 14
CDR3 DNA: TGTGCCAGCGCGGGACTAGCGGGAGGGGATACGCAGTATTTT
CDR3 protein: CASAGLAGGDTQYF

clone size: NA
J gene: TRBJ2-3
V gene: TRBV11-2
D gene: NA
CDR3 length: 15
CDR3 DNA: TGTGCCAGCAGCCCAAAGGGGCGAAGCACAGATACGCAGTATTTT
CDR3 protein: CASSPKGRSTDTQYF

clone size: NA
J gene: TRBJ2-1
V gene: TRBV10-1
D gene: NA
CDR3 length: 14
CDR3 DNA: TGCGCCAGCAGTGACCGGAGCTCCTACAATGAGCAGTTCTTC
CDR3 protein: CASSDRSSYNEQFF

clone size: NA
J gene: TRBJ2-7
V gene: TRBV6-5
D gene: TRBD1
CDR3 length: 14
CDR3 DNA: TGTGCCAGCAGTAGAAGACAGGGAGACTACGAGCAGTACTTC
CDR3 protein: CASSRRQGDYEQYF

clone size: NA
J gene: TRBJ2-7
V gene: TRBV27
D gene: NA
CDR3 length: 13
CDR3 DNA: TGTGCCAGCAGCCTAGACGCCACCTACGAGCAGTACTTC
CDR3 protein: CASSLDATYEQYF